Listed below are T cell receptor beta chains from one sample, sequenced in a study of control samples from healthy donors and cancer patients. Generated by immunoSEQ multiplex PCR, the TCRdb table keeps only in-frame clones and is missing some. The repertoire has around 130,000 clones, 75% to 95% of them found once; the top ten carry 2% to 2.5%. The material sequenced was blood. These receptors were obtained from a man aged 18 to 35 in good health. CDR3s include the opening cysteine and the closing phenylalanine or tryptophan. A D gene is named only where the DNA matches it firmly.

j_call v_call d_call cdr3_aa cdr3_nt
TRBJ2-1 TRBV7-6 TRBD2 CASSPGAGGLDEQFF TGTGCCAGCAGCCCCGGCGCGGGGGGGTTGGATGAGCAGTTCTTC
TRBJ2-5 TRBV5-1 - CASSPARAEPQETQYF TGCGCCAGCAGCCCCGCCCGCGCGGAACCTCAAGAGACCCAGTACTTC
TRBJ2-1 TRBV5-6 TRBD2 CASSPRNGGFYNEQFF TGTGCCAGCAGCCCACGGAACGGGGGGTTCTACAATGAGCAGTTCTTC
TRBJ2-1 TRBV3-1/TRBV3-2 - CASSQAGISYNEQFF TGTGCCAGCAGCCAAGCAGGTATCTCCTACAATGAGCAGTTCTTC
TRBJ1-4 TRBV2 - CASVTNEKLFF TGTGCCAGCGTAACTAATGAAAAACTGTTTTTT
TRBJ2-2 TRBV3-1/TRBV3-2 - CASSQAVFSSTGELFF TGTGCCAGCAGCCAAGCTGTATTTAGTAGCACCGGGGAGCTGTTTTTT
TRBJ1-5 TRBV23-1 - CASSQVPLSNQPQHF TGCGCCAGCAGTCAAGTGCCCCTTAGCAATCAGCCCCAGCATTTT
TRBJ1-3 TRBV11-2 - CASRAGRGSSGNTIYF TGTGCCAGCCGAGCGGGCCGAGGGAGCTCTGGAAACACCATATATTTT
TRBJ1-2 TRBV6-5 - CASSYSRGANGYTF TGTGCCAGCAGTTACTCGAGGGGCGCAAATGGCTACACCTTC
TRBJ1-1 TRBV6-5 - CASSYSFAGDLEAFF TGTGCCAGCAGTTATAGCTTTGCCGGAGACCTTGAAGCTTTCTTT
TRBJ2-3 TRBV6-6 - CATLRADTQYF TGTGCCACGCTAAGGGCAGATACGCAGTATTTT
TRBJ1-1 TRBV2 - CASSPRPGQIMNTEAFF TGTGCCAGCAGCCCTAGACCGGGACAAATCATGAACACTGAAGCTTTCTTT
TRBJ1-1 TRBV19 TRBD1 CASSIRGRAFF TGTGCCAGTAGTATCAGGGGGAGGGCTTTCTTT
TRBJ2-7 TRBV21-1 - CASSQRTAFFSYEQYF TGTGCCAGCAGCCAACGGACGGCCTTTTTTTCCTACGAGCAGTACTTC
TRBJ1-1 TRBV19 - CASSIRGLTEAFF TGTGCCAGTAGTATTCGAGGGCTCACTGAAGCTTTCTTT
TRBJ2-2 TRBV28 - CASGLVHPGTGELFF TGTGCCAGCGGCCTAGTCCACCCTGGGACCGGGGAGCTGTTTTTT
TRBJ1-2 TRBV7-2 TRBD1 CASSQTRTGGNGYTF TGTGCCAGCAGCCAAACACGGACAGGGGGGAATGGCTACACCTTC
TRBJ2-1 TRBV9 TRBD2 CASSVQLASSSYNEQFF TGTGCCAGCAGCGTCCAACTAGCGAGTAGCTCCTACAATGAGCAGTTCTTC
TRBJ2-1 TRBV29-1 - CSATGIRVFNEQFF TGCAGCGCTACCGGGATTAGGGTATTCAATGAGCAGTTCTTC
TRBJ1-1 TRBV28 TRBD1 CASIHPWDRAEAFF TGTGCCAGCATTCACCCCTGGGACAGGGCAGAAGCTTTCTTT
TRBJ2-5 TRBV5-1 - CASSPEYQETQYF TGCGCCAGCAGCCCGGAGTACCAAGAGACCCAGTACTTC
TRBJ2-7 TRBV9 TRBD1 CASSGRDSSYEQYF TGTGCCAGCAGCGGACGGGACAGCTCCTACGAGCAGTACTTC
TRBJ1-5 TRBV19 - CATKNWDSGPQHF TGTGCCACCAAGAACTGGGATTCGGGGCCCCAGCATTTT
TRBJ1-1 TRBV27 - CASKGWGGLNTEAFF TGTGCCAGCAAGGGCTGGGGGGGCTTGAACACTGAAGCTTTCTTT
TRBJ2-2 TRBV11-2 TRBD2 CASSPLRGSSGELFF TGTGCCAGCAGCCCCCTTCGCGGGAGTTCCGGGGAGCTGTTTTTT
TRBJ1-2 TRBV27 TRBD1 CASSLSAGTVHGYTF TGTGCCAGCAGTTTATCGGCCGGGACAGTTCATGGCTACACCTTC
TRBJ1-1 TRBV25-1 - CASSERNTEAFF TGTGCCAGCAGTGAAAGAAACACTGAAGCTTTCTTT
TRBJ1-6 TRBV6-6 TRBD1 CASSHTVQGQGDSPLHF TGTGCCAGCAGTCACACGGTGCAGGGACAGGGAGATTCACCCCTCCACTTT
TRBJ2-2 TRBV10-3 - CAISSVDSWELFF TGTGCCATCAGTTCGGTAGATTCATGGGAGCTGTTTTTT
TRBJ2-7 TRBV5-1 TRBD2 CARSGPGGGGFSYEQYF TGCGCCCGCAGCGGGCCTGGCGGGGGGGGGTTCTCCTACGAGCAGTACTTC
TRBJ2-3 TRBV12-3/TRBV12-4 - CASNLAVGETQYF TGTGCCAGCAACCTAGCTGTCGGGGAAACGCAGTATTTT
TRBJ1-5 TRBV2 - CASSATGKRNQPQHF TGTGCCAGCAGCGCTACAGGGAAACGCAATCAGCCCCAGCATTTT
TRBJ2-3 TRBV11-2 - CASSLVGGTQYF TGTGCCAGCAGCTTAGTAGGTGGTACGCAGTATTTT
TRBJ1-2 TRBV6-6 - CASSYSYDYGYTF TGTGCCAGCAGTTACTCGTATGACTATGGCTACACCTTC
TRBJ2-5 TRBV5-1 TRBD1 CASSMTGGQETQYF TGCGCCAGCAGCATGACAGGGGGACAGGAGACCCAGTACTTC
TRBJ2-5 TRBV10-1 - CASSVGGRKETQYF TGCGCCAGCAGTGTGGGTGGAAGAAAAGAGACCCAGTACTTC
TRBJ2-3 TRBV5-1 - CASRDTGTDTQYF TGCGCCAGCAGAGACACAGGCACAGATACGCAGTATTTT
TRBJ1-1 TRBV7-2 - CASSLVGRPGAEAFF TGTGCCAGCAGCTTAGTGGGTCGACCCGGCGCTGAAGCTTTCTTT
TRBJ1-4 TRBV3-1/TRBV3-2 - CASSQLGVMGEKLFF TGTGCCAGCAGCCAATTAGGGGTAATGGGTGAAAAACTGTTTTTT
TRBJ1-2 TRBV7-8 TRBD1 CASSPGTGKGGGYTF TGTGCCAGCAGCCCGGGGACAGGAAAAGGGGGAGGCTACACCTTC
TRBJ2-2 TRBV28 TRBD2 CASTPSGSGGELFF TGTGCCAGCACCCCTAGCGGGAGTGGCGGGGAGCTGTTTTTT
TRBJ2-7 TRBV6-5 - CASSWGSEQYF TGTGCCAGCAGTTGGGGCAGTGAGCAGTACTTC
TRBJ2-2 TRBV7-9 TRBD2 CASSNTGTTNLKVGELFF TGTGCCAGCAGCAATACCGGGACTACAAACCTAAAAGTTGGGGAGCTGTTTTTT
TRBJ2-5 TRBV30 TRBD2 CAWSVGRGFQETQYF TGTGCCTGGAGTGTTGGGCGGGGGTTTCAAGAGACCCAGTACTTC
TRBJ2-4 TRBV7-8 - CASSLGVRGQLAKNIQYF TGTGCCAGCAGCTTAGGGGTTCGGGGTCAGCTAGCCAAAAACATTCAGTACTTC
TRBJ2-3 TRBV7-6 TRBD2 CASSSPSGRAGDTQYF TGTGCCAGCAGCTCGCCTAGCGGGAGGGCAGGAGATACGCAGTATTTT
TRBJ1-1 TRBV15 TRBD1 CATSRGTGGADTEAFF TGTGCCACCAGCAGGGGGACAGGGGGCGCGGACACTGAAGCTTTCTTT